The rows below give T cell receptor beta chains drawn from one sample of a study of blood T cells in healthy people across ages. TCRdb ran MiXCR on the 5' RACE reads and lists one entry per CDR3 protein. The sample includes roughly 700,000 distinct CDR3 sequences, about a third seen only once; the top ten take 15%. Input material: blood. Receptor source: a woman of 80 years or more in good health. Both conserved end residues are part of each CDR3. D genes are given only for firm matches. Size values are once, few and many counts, or a class for expanded clones, and some rows have none.

TRBV9,TRBD1,.,TRBJ2-3,CASSVGQGRRASTNTQYF,TGTGCCAGCAGCGTAGGACAGGGTCGCCGGGCGAGCACAAATACGCAGTATTTT
TRBV19,.,.,TRBJ1-2,CASSSRVAHGYTF,TGTGCCAGTAGTAGCAGAGTCGCGCATGGCTACACCTTC
TRBV7-3,TRBD2,many,TRBJ2-1,CASSSPRGDNEQFF,TGTGCCAGCAGCTCGCCTCGGGGGGACAATGAGCAGTTCTTC
TRBV15,TRBD1,many,TRBJ2-5,CATSRDRRQGKETQYF,TGTGCCACCAGCAGAGATCGTCGACAGGGAAAAGAGACCCAGTACTTC
TRBV5-1,TRBD2,few,TRBJ2-2,CASSLAAGDTGELFF,TGCGCCAGCAGCTTGGCCGCGGGGGACACCGGGGAGCTGTTTTTT
TRBV5-1,.,.,TRBJ2-7,CASSLSPSLIQGSEQYF,TGCGCCAGCAGCTTGTCGCCGTCCTTAATTCAGGGCTCCGAGCAGTACTTC
TRBV20-1,TRBD2,.,TRBJ2-7,CSASGPLGRGGLYEQYF,TGCAGTGCTAGCGGTCCCTTGGGGCGGGGGGGCCTCTACGAGCAGTACTTC
TRBV18,.,many,TRBJ2-7,CASSPPSYTYEQYF,TGTGCCAGCTCACCACCGTCTTATACCTACGAGCAGTACTTC
TRBV30,.,.,TRBJ2-5,CAWSEASPGAPETQYF,TGTGCCTGGAGTGAGGCGAGCCCGGGAGCACCCGAGACCCAGTACTTC
TRBV9,.,many,TRBJ1-4,CASSISPHATNEKLFF,TGTGCCAGCAGTATCTCACCTCATGCAACTAATGAAAAACTGTTTTTT
TRBV20-1,.,.,TRBJ2-1,CSGIGYRSSYNEQFF,TGCAGTGGGATTGGCTACAGAAGCTCCTACAATGAGCAGTTCTTC
TRBV12-3/TRBV12-4,.,.,TRBJ2-2,CASDPRDTGELFF,TGTGCCAGCGACCCGCGGGACACCGGGGAGCTGTTTTTT
TRBV10-3,.,once,TRBJ2-7,CAISERQPVLYEQYF,TGTGCCATCAGTGAGCGACAGCCCGTTCTTTACGAGCAGTACTTC
TRBV6-5,TRBD2,many,TRBJ2-1,CAVAGLAGVIHEQFF,TGTGCCGTTGCCGGGCTAGCGGGGGTTATCCATGAGCAGTTCTTC
TRBV6-2/TRBV6-3,.,few,TRBJ1-1,CASSPIQRANTEAFF,TGTGCCAGCAGCCCCATTCAGAGGGCGAACACTGAAGCTTTCTTT
TRBV20-1,TRBD2,many,TRBJ2-5,CSASHSSGGARETQYF,TGCAGTGCTAGTCATTCTAGCGGGGGGGCCAGAGAGACCCAGTACTTC
TRBV5-1,.,many,TRBJ2-1,CASSWASYNEQFF,TGCGCCAGCAGCTGGGCAAGCTACAATGAGCAGTTCTTC
TRBV6-2/TRBV6-3,.,many,TRBJ1-5,CASSITGLYQPQHF,TGTGCCAGCAGCATCACAGGGCTATATCAGCCCCAGCATTTT
TRBV5-1,TRBD1,.,TRBJ2-5,CASSPGTGYVNEQYF,TGCGCCAGCAGCCCCGGGACAGGGTACGTCAATGAGCAGTACTTC
TRBV30,.,once,TRBJ1-6,CAWSGDSETSPFHF,TGTGCCTGGAGTGGAGACAGTGAAACGTCACCCTTCCACTTT
TRBV4-1,.,few,TRBJ1-6,CASSRVEGENSPLHF,TGCGCCAGCAGCCGAGTGGAGGGAGAGAATTCACCCCTCCACTTT
TRBV6-2/TRBV6-3,.,few,TRBJ1-5,CASSDRSYQPQHF,TGTGCCAGCAGTGACAGAAGTTATCAGCCCCAGCATTTT
TRBV28,TRBD1,.,TRBJ1-6,CASRDSTGDNSPLHF,TGTGCCAGCAGAGATTCTACAGGGGATAATTCACCCCTCCACTTT
TRBV12-3/TRBV12-4,TRBD2,many,TRBJ2-1,CASSLGGTSGATEQFF,TGTGCCAGCAGTTTAGGGGGGACTAGCGGGGCTACTGAGCAGTTCTTC
TRBV6-2/TRBV6-3,TRBD1,many,TRBJ2-1,CASSYVQGGSYNEQFF,TGTGCCAGCAGTTACGTACAGGGGGGATCCTACAATGAGCAGTTCTTC
TRBV7-2,TRBD1,.,TRBJ2-7,CASSPGAGGLFEQYF,TGTGCCAGCAGCCCAGGGGCAGGGGGCTTGTTCGAGCAGTACTTC
TRBV5-1,TRBD1,.,TRBJ1-2,CASSTRAGQGDLNYGYTF,TGCGCCAGCAGCACTCGGGCAGGTCAGGGGGATCTTAACTATGGCTACACCTTC
TRBV20-1,.,.,TRBJ2-5,CSAREVFGSEGETQYF,TGCAGTGCTAGAGAGGTATTTGGGAGCGAGGGAGAGACCCAGTACTTC
TRBV7-3,TRBD1,.,TRBJ1-2,CASNLGTGTYGYTF,TGTGCCAGCAACCTCGGGACAGGGACCTATGGCTACACCTTC
TRBV12-3/TRBV12-4,.,many,TRBJ1-2,CASSGLSSSNYGYTF,TGTGCCAGCAGTGGCTTATCCTCTTCTAACTATGGCTACACCTTC
TRBV4-2,TRBD2,many,TRBJ2-3,CASSQDLAGGRSTDTQYF,TGTGCCAGCAGCCAAGATTTAGCGGGGGGGCGGAGCACAGATACGCAGTATTTT
TRBV6-1,.,.,TRBJ1-1,CASREGPMNTEAFF,TGTGCCAGCAGAGAGGGACCTATGAACACTGAAGCTTTCTTT
TRBV7-2,.,many,TRBJ2-1,CASSLDRPSREQFF,TGTGCCAGCAGCTTAGACCGCCCGAGTCGTGAGCAGTTCTTC
TRBV7-2,.,.,TRBJ2-1,CASSLAGRITYNEQFF,TGTGCCAGCAGCTTAGCGGGACGGATTACCTACAATGAGCAGTTCTTC
TRBV20-1,.,many,TRBJ2-7,CSARMSAPYEQYF,TGCAGTGCTAGGATGTCCGCCCCCTACGAGCAGTACTTC
TRBV7-6,.,.,TRBJ1-1,CASSLRGWGPGAEAFF,TGTGCCAGCAGCTTAAGGGGGTGGGGACCTGGGGCTGAAGCTTTCTTT
TRBV6-4,TRBD1,many,TRBJ2-3,CASSDTTGKTQYF,TGTGCCAGCAGTGACACGACAGGGAAGACGCAGTATTTT
TRBV4-2,TRBD1,many,TRBJ1-2,CASSQDGTEGAVTPYGYTF,TGTGCCAGCAGCCAAGATGGTACGGAGGGGGCCGTTACACCCTATGGCTACACCTTC
TRBV20-1,TRBD1,.,TRBJ2-5,CSARGQAYQETQYF,TGCAGTGCTCGGGGACAGGCGTACCAAGAGACCCAGTACTTC